This T cell receptor beta chain was found in a study of cytomegalovirus exposure and HLA in healthy donors (dated by TCRdb to the late 2010s). Study-wide context: In an earlier analysis of about 560 of the donors, about 270 Gb of sequence data and 90 million to 130 million unique TCR beta sequences from 150 million to 200 million T cells were reported. HLA typing covered class I and class II loci at four-digit resolution. Besides the first cohort of approximately 710 subjects, a separate validation cohort made up of 90 to 150 different subjects was used. In an earlier analysis of roughly 600 of the donors, high-throughput TCR beta sequencing was used to judge whether each TCR beta V gene segment behaved as functional or pseudogenic. On average, 235,054 unique TCR beta nucleotide sequences were sequenced per donor among a few hundred genotyped donors of the cohort, with 15% to 20% of those sequences being non-productive. The aim of the study was to test whether cataloging public T cell receptors could identify signatures of past pathogen exposure. Using immunosequencing, the study profiled T cell repertoires from around 680 subjects and related those repertoires to cytomegalovirus serostatus. An early release covering just under 650 HLA-typed donors comprised about 320 gigabases of sequencing data and 65 million to 100 million unique TCR sequences. A later analysis re-analyzed previously published TCR beta repertoires from approximately 670 donors and added high-resolution HLA genotyping to study TCR occurrence patterns. Typing coverage differed by locus: A, B, C, DRB1 and DQB1 were typed in roughly 629-640 donors, DQA1 in about 500, DPA1 in around 600, and DPB1 in roughly 450. To predict cytomegalovirus infection status, the study brought together high-throughput TCR immunosequencing, statistical association of individual TCRs with disease status, and machine learning. All discovery cohort repertoires had been generated using a single sequencing platform. Donor age, sex, ethnicity and CMV serostatus were collected together with the repertoire data. The later analysis used no new phenotypic data to find candidate immune exposures, relying instead on TCR beta sequences and their occurrence across donors. Of the approximately 400 genotyped donors, over 65% fell in the genetic ancestry cluster associated with self-reported Caucasian donors. Four or five DR-DQ haplotypes were handled as single units for association and clustering because linkage in the cohort was strong. Genome-wide SNP genotypes for about 65% of the 666 donors were used in a later genetic analysis, which treated that subset as a discovery cohort.

Trimming takes 7 bases off V and 0 bases off J; junction bases not matched to a gene: 11. From a lookup of the germline V gene, CDR1 and CDR2 are ENHRY and SYGVKD. Including cysteine and phenylalanine, the CDR3 has 16 amino acids. The read is trimmed to its CDR3 DNA, 48 bases read in frame from base 1. Library preparation employed the immunoSEQ multiplex PCR assay. The multiplex PCR relied on a mix of 60 forward primers for TCR Vbeta segments and 13 reverse primers for TCR Jbeta segments. The CDR3 region of rearranged TCR beta genes was amplified from genomic DNA by a multiplex PCR assay. On the Illumina HiSeq System, the amplified TCR beta libraries were sequenced as 87-base-pair reads. Per the source publication's procedure: A later analysis tallied around 82 million unique TCR beta chains across the 700 or so repertoires, and approximately 11 million of those chains were shared by two or more donors. Raw reads were error-corrected and collapsed into unique sequences by a nearest-neighbor algorithm in which closely related sequences were merged to remove PCR and sequencing errors. Alignment of CDR3 sequences to IMGT reference sequences was used to assign V, D and J gene segments. For a sequence to be retained, at least a six-nucleotide match to both a V gene segment and a J gene segment was required. Rearrangements were classified as productive when the CDR3 lacked stop codons and remained in frame with V and J, and all other rearrangements were classified as non-productive. Following IMGT convention, CDR3 was defined as the stretch from the second conserved V-encoded cysteine up to the conserved J-encoded phenylalanine. The earlier analysis of about 590 of the donors excluded sequences that lacked an unambiguous match to a single V gene segment. In an earlier analysis of 587 of the donors, V segments were called functional above 56.7% productive rearrangements and were called segregating when the between-donor standard deviation exceeded 5%. A statistical classification framework was built for diagnosing cytomegalovirus status from the catalog of TCR beta chain sequences. In a later analysis, TCR nucleotide sequences were compared against IMGT/GENE-DB human TR gene sequences so that V and J genes could be assigned. The TCRdist pipeline was used in a later analysis to assign CDR3 sequences and most-parsimonious VDJ recombination scenarios. In a later analysis, each TCR beta chain was defined by its CDR3 amino acid sequence together with its V-gene family, and reads lacking a unique V-gene family were excluded. A later analysis removed 600 or so highly shared, low-generation-probability nucleotide sequences to deal with suspected cross-contamination and a sequencing artifact. In a later analysis, a clonal expansion index was calculated for each public chain from normalized within-repertoire ranks of inferred template counts. In a later analysis, generation probabilities were computed using a VDJ recombination model fitted to out-of-frame rearrangements, and the results were checked against IGoR. A later analysis scored TCR-TCR, TCR-HLA and TCR-CMV co-occurrence with hypergeometric tests, applying a repertoire-size bias correction to TCR pairs. To estimate false discovery rates, a later analysis permuted the HLA or CMV assignments 20 times. In a later analysis, co-occurring TCRs were grouped using DBSCAN, with TCRdist sequence similarity added in when clustering inside HLA-allele-positive subsets. Repertoires with fewer than 30,000 or more than 120,000 public chains, plus five repertoires with anomalous nucleotide sharing, were excluded from co-occurrence clustering. Here the immuneACCESS table is served through TCRdb, limited to in-frame sequences with V and J called. Missing clones are a known gap in these copies; in checked studies unresolved V genes cover under half, and the rest lacks a known reason. The DNA gave D and trimming, while V, J and clone size come from that table. The sample yields 150,000 to 200,000 clones; 70% to 90% were counted once. The top ten constitute around 2.1% of the sample.

This clone was observed a handful of times. Its antigen remains unidentified. The record has no base qualities; no much larger clone is one base away. Results the study describes overall, beyond this receptor: Because HLA typing was unavailable for some donors at each locus, only the typed subset was used in association tests. V-gene and J-gene trimming of TCR beta chains was associated with a missense DCLRE1C variant in a later genetic analysis, and the association was replicated in an independent cohort. It was suggested by the authors that the approach could potentially be generalized to other disease states and immunological phenotypes. According to a later analysis, TCR association rates differed among HLA loci, with DRB1 alleles showing the most associated TCRs and HLA-C alleles showing the fewest. Strong co-occurrence of HLA alleles, especially DR and DQ, made assigning TCR associations to individual alleles difficult. The sequencing pipeline was judged likely to have produced a cluster of highly shared sequence variants as a technical artifact. A few of the identified cytomegalovirus-associated TCR beta chains were confirmed in vitro to be specific for cytomegalovirus antigens. Most TCR sequences were seen in very few donors, while some public TCRs were found in many individuals. Correlated functional status among segregating V segments might reflect linkage disequilibrium, but an unknown experimental factor could not be ruled out. A later analysis found that most CMV-associated TCR beta chains appeared HLA-restricted, with HLA associations seemingly driven largely by CMV exposure. Some IMGT-functional V segments, including TRBV6-2 and TRBV6-3, could not be distinguished by the 87-base-pair reads and were therefore excluded. Several of the top co-occurrence clusters appeared to be linked to parvovirus B19, influenza, CMV and Epstein-Barr virus, according to a later analysis. The only immune exposure information available for the cohort was CMV serostatus. The presence/absence analyses assumed that sequencing depth was roughly uniform across donors, and that assumption may not be true. Specific HLA alleles were associated with over 15,000 TCR beta sequences at a false discovery rate of 0.05 in a later analysis. Because counts were too low, approximately 15 rarely observed V segments, including chromosome 9 orphons, were excluded from the earlier analysis of around 590 of the donors. In this cohort, only TCR beta chains were sequenced, and detectable features were limited by the absence of alpha or paired-chain data. In a later analysis, HLA-associated TCR beta chains were found to be more clonally expanded and to have lower generation probabilities than equally common non-associated chains. A total of roughly 160 TCR beta chains were listed by the study as associated with cytomegalovirus. The classifier was reported to diagnose cytomegalovirus status with high specificity and sensitivity in both the original cohort and the validation cohort. Broadly in line with IMGT annotations, most TCR beta V segments showed up in productive rearrangements about 87% or about 30% of the time in an earlier analysis of a few hundred of the donors. In a later genetic analysis, fewer N-insertions in productive TCRs were reported among donors in an Asian-associated ancestry cluster than the approximately 630-donor mean. A further reported finding was that TCR beta sequences accurately predicted the HLA-A and HLA-B alleles for most subjects in the first cohort.

In total, just over 650 healthy bone marrow donors made up the cohort. At the time of sampling, every cohort member was nominally healthy, though immune exposures that went unrecorded were likely present. The donor tested CMV seropositive, placing the donor among the 289 seropositive members of the cohort. A peripheral blood sample was collected from each donor, and TCR beta sequencing was performed on peripheral blood mononuclear cells. The Qiagen DNeasy Blood Extraction Kit was used to extract genomic DNA from the blood cell samples. The sample taken for sequencing was PBMCs. The receptor's source is a man aged 18 to 29 in good health and CMV-seropositive. The sequence is built from TRBV10-3 and TRBJ1-1, and 7 junctional nucleotides match TRBD1. The bases read TGTGCCATCACCGAGGGGACAGTATTCCTGAACACTGAAGCTTTCTTT. Its product reads: CAITEGTVFLNTEAFF.